This T cell receptor beta chain originates from a study of tumor-infiltrating lymphocytes in primary liver carcinoma. Researchers drew blood RNA from unsorted whole blood and extracted germline DNA as well. Prior to surgery, around 3.6 milliliters of peripheral blood were drawn. This clonotype was seen only once. Looked up from germline, CDR1 is GTSNPN and CDR2 is SVGIG (reference sequence). The V gene end was trimmed by 3 bases and the J gene end by 0 bases; junction bases not matched to a gene: 4. The CDR3 totals 16 residues. TCR beta cDNA was prepared out of around 460 ng total RNA by means of a constant-region primer. ARM-PCR was slightly modified, and three nested multiplex PCR rounds with it gave rise to the TCR beta libraries. The first two PCR rounds, approximately 10 cycles each, used TRBV1-TRBV30 forward primers and a C-beta reverse primer. One entry per CDR3 protein results from TCRdb running MiXCR on the multiplex PCR reads. Of 150,000 to 200,000 distinct CDR3 sequences in the sample, about 60% were seen once.

The chain links TRBV30 to TRBJ2-3; 12 nucleotides line up with TRBD2. The TCR was taken from a man aged 35-49 years with primary liver carcinoma and hepatitis B virus infection. Material for sequencing was peripheral blood. CDR3 bases: TGTGCCTGGAGCCTCGGGACTAGCGGGAGCACAGATACGCAGTATTTT. It is translated as CAWSLGTSGSTDTQYF.